This note documents a single T cell receptor (beta chain) sequence. What it binds is unknown. Germline values: CDR1 MDHEN, CDR2 SYDVKM. Trimming cost V 2 bases and J 7 bases, with 7 bases left between them. This CDR3 contains 12 residues. These data are taken from a study of Tregs in tolerant kidney transplant recipients. CD4+CD25+CD127- Tregs, CD4+CD25- non-Tregs, CD4 and CD8 cells were sorted. Findings and caveats of the study: No direct test of biological reproducibility was done here.

Using immunoSEQ multiplex PCR, the repertoire was profiled, and TCRdb retains in-frame clones only, with some absent. The sample lists 95,000 to 120,000 clones; 90% were seen once. This TCR derives from a human donor who received a combined kidney and bone marrow transplant. The sample consisted of CD4+ T cells from blood, taken before the transplant. This chain joins TRBV28 and TRBJ2-3; D is possibly TRBD1 (6 bases). CDR3 loop: CASSLQGHTQYF. The CDR3 DNA reads as TGTGCCAGCAGTTTACAGGGGCATACGCAGTATTTT. Drawing the rest from reference TRBV28 and TRBJ2-3, the complete variable domain is DVKVTQSSRYLVKRTGEKVFLECVQDMDHENMFWYRQDPGLGLRLIYFSYDVKMKEKGDIPEGYSVSREKKERFSLILESASTNQTSMYLCASSLQGHTQYFGPGTRLTVL.